A single sample is the source of the 4 T cell receptor beta chains below, sequenced in a study of shared clonotypes between healthy human individuals. Assay used: immunoSEQ multiplex PCR; TCRdb lists only in-frame clones, some missing. Counted here are about 1 million clones, about 75% occurring once; the ten biggest clones make up 1.5%. Specimen: memory CD4+ T cells sorted from blood. Subset described: CD45RA-negative fraction. Every receptor here comes from a man younger than 35 in good health.

The chain recombines TRBV6-5 with TRBJ2-7; the D gene is possibly TRBD2 (5 bases). CDR3 length equals 13 residues. The ends were cut back, 6 bases at V and 6 bases at J, with 15 bases in the middle. The V gene's germline CDR1 is MNHEY and CDR2 SVGAGI. DNA for the CDR3: TGTGCCAGCAGACCTATCATTGCGGGCGAGCAGTACTTC. This translates into CASRPIIAGEQYF.

The rearrangement joins TRBV19 to TRBJ2-2; the D gene is possibly TRBD2 (5 bases). In germline, CDR1 is LNHDA, CDR2 SQIVND (reference sequence). Trimming removed 7 bases at V and 3 bases at J, with 18 bases between. This CDR3 is built from 16 residues. The CDR3 bases are TGTGCCAGTACCACACGGGGTCCGTATGACACCGGGGAGCTGTTTTTT. This translates into CASTTRGPYDTGELFF.

This clone was detected many times. The rearrangement joins TRBV28 to TRBJ2-3; TRBD2 matches at 14 bases. The CDR3 is 16 amino acids. V shed 2 bases and J 6 bases; nucleotides not matched to a gene: 4. Germline V lookup: CDR1 MDHEN, CDR2 SYDVKM. The CDR3: CASSLGTSGGYDTQYF. The CDR3 DNA reads as TGTGCCAGCAGTTTAGGGACTAGCGGGGGTTATGATACGCAGTATTTT.

The V call is TRBV7-8, the J call TRBJ2-2; 8 nucleotides match TRBD1. This CDR3 has 17 amino acids. The germline V gene encodes CDR1 SGHVS and CDR2 FQNEAQ. Trimming cost V 5 bases and J 2 bases; bases outside gene matches: 10. The DNA for the CDR3 is TGTGCCAGCAGCCCGAGGCCAGGGGGCCTAAACACCGGGGAGCTGTTTTTT. Translated: CASSPRPGGLNTGELFF.